One sample yielded the 2 T cell receptor beta chains listed below, sequenced in a study of cytomegalovirus exposure and HLA in healthy donors. The PCR made use of 60 Vbeta and 13 Jbeta primers. Generated by immunoSEQ multiplex PCR, the TCRdb table keeps only in-frame clones and is missing some. The data contain around 170,000 clones, over 70% of them singletons. What was sequenced was PBMCs. Receptors were obtained from a man between 45 and 60 years old in good health and CMV-seronegative.

This clone was observed a single time. Other DNA sequences in the sample encode the same CDR3. The chain carries TRBV10-3 and TRBJ1-2; 10 bases fit TRBD1. The ends lost 6 bases at V and 8 bases at J; junction bases unmatched: 3. The germline V gene has CDR1 ENHRY and CDR2 SYGVKD. CDR3 size: 12 residues. The CDR3 region is CAISEGQGGYTF. DNA for the CDR3: TGTGCCATCAGCGAGGGACAGGGGGGCTACACCTTC.

The chain couples TRBV29-1 to TRBJ2-4; D possibly corresponds to TRBD1 (5 bases). The V gene lost 7 bases and the J gene lost 0 bases, with 16 bases spanning the gap. Germline assignment: CDR1 SQVTM and CDR2 ANQGSEA. This CDR3 is built from 15 residues. The CDR3 DNA reads TGCAGCGCTTCCGCAGGGTTCCTAGCCAAAAACATTCAGTACTTC. It codes for CSASAGFLAKNIQYF.